The clone carrying this T cell receptor beta chain appeared many times. The antigen is unknown. This specimen belongs to a study of T cell repertoires in cytomegalovirus infection. Overall study: Indications of both CMV infection and matching HLA type were provided by public TCR beta signatures.

The ends were cut back, 1 base at V and 6 bases at J, with 10 bases in the middle. This CDR3 region has 13 residues. CDR1 is MGHRA, CDR2 YSYEKL, per germline. Overall study results and limits: CMV-specific TCR beta clonotypes restricted by HLA-C were the ones dominating the ex vivo response.

TCRdb recomputed calls from the reads with MiXCR, one row per CDR3 protein. The profile covers 150,000 or so distinct CDR3 sequences, with 30% to 40% appearing a single time and roughly half taken by the ten largest. Sequences were derived from CD8+ T cells from cultured PBMCs, sampled from culture after CMV antigen stimulation. V is TRBV4-1 and J is TRBJ2-7, with D maybe TRBD1 (6 bases). This TCR was sampled from a human donor in good health (CMV status not recorded). Some clones in this sample may be carry-over from other donors' samples. The CDR3 loop reads CASSQAQGIEQYF. The CDR3 DNA reads TGCGCCAGCAGCCAAGCGCAGGGGATCGAGCAGTACTTC.